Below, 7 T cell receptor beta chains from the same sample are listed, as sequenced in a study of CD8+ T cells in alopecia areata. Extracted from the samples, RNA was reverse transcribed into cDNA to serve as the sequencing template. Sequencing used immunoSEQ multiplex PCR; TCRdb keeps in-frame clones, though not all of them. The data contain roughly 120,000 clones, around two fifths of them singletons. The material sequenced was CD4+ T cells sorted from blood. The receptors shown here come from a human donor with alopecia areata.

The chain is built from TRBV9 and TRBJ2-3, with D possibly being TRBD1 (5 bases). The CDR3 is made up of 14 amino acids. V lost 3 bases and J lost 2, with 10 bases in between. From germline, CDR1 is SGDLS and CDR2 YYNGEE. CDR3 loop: CASSGGGTTDTQYF. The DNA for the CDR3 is TGTGCCAGCAGCGGGGGCGGTACCACAGATACGCAGTATTTT.

The CDR3 coding sequence is TGTGCCAGCAGCTTCGGACTAGCGGCTAAAGAGACCCAGTACTTC. It codes for CASSFGLAAKETQYF. This chain links TRBV7-2 with TRBJ2-5; TRBD2 matches at 10 bases. Germline CDR1 and CDR2: SGHTA and FQGNSA. Losses at the gene ends were 3 bases for V and 3 bases for J; bases not matched to a gene: 4. The length of the CDR3 is 15 residues.

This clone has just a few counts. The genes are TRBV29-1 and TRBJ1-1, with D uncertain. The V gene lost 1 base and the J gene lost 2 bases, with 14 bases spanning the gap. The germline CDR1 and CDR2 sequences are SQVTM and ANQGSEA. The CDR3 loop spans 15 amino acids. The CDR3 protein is CSVEGYGGINTEAFF. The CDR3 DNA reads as TGCAGCGTTGAAGGGTACGGAGGGATCAACACTGAAGCTTTCTTT.

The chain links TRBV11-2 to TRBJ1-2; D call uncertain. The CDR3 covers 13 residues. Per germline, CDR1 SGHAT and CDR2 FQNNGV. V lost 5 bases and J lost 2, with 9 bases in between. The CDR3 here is CASSRDGNYGYTF. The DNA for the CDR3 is TGTGCCAGCAGCCGCGACGGGAACTATGGCTACACCTTC.

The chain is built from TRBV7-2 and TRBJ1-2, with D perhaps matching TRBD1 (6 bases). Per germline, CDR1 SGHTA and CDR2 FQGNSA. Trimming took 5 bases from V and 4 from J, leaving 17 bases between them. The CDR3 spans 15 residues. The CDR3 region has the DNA TGTGCCAGCAGCCAAGGGGGGGCGTCCCCCTATGGCTACACCTTC. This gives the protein CASSQGGASPYGYTF.

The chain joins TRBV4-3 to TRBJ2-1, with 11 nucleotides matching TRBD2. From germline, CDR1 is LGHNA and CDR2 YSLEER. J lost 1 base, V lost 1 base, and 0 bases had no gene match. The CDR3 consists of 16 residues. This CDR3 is CASSQGLAGSYNEQFF. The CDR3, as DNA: TGCGCCAGCAGCCAAGGACTAGCGGGATCCTACAATGAGCAGTTCTTC.

This CDR3 reads CASSQERSTDTQYF. In nucleotides, the CDR3 is TGCGCCAGCAGCCAAGAACGGTCCACAGATACGCAGTATTTT. The V call is TRBV4-3, the J call TRBJ2-3; D remains unclear. CDR3 length: 14 residues. Germline assignment: CDR1 LGHNA and CDR2 YSLEER. Trimming left V 0 bases short and J 2 bases short, with 6 bases between.